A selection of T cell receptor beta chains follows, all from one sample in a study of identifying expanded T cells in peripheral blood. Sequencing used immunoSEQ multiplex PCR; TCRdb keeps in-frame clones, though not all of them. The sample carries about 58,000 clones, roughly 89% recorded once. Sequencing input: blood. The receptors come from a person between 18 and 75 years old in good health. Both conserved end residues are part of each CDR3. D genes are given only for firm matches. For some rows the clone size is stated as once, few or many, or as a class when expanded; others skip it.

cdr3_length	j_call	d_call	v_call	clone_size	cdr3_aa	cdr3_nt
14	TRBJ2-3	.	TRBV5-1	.	CASSYDWSTDTQYF	TGCGCCAGCAGCTACGACTGGAGCACAGATACGCAGTATTTT
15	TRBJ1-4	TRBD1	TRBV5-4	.	CASSWGTGFNEKLFF	TGTGCCAGCAGCTGGGGGACAGGCTTTAATGAAAAACTGTTTTTT
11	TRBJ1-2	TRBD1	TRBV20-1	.	CSAQTGDGYTF	TGCAGTGCTCAGACAGGGGATGGCTACACCTTC
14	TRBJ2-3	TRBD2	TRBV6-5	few	CASSLGLVGDTQYF	TGTGCCAGCAGCTTAGGACTAGTTGGAGATACGCAGTATTTT
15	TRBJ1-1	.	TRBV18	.	CASSPIGAGDTEAFF	TGTGCCAGCTCACCTATCGGAGCGGGGGACACTGAAGCTTTCTTT
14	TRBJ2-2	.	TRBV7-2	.	CASSWTPGSGELFF	TGTGCCAGCAGCTGGACTCCTGGCAGCGGGGAGCTGTTTTTT
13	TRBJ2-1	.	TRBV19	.	CASSLGINNEQFF	TGTGCCAGTAGTTTGGGGATAAACAATGAGCAGTTCTTC
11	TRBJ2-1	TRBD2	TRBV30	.	CAWSTGTSRLF	TGTGCCTGGAGTACCGGGACTAGCAGGCTCTTC
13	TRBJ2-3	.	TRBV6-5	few	CASSYGHFDTQYF	TGTGCCAGCAGTTACGGCCATTTTGATACGCAGTATTTT
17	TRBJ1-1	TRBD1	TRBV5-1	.	CASSLFGTGEVNTEAFF	TGCGCCAGCAGCCTATTCGGGACAGGGGAAGTGAACACTGAAGCTTTCTTT
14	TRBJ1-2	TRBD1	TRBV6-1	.	CASSEGQGNYGYTF	TGTGCCAGCAGTGAGGGACAGGGGAACTATGGCTACACCTTC
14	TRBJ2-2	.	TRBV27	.	CASSSPTSPGELFF	TGTGCCAGCAGTTCGCCTACTAGCCCCGGGGAGCTGTTTTTT
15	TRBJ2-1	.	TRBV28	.	CASSPGTPVLNEQFF	TGTGCCAGCAGTCCGGGGACTCCAGTCCTCAATGAGCAGTTCTTC
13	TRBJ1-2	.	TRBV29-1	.	CSVEPGANYGYTF	TGCAGCGTTGAACCGGGAGCTAACTATGGCTACACCTTC
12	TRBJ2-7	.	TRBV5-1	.	CASQSPSNEQYF	TGCGCCAGCCAATCCCCGTCGAACGAGCAGTACTTC
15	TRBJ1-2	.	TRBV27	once	CASSSLGTDGYGYTF	TGTGCCAGCAGTTCCCTGGGTACGGATGGCTATGGCTACACCTTC
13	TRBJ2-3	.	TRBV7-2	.	CASSLAGADTQYF	TGTGCCAGCAGCTTAGCCGGGGCAGATACGCAGTATTTT
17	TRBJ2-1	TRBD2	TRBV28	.	CASGSFVGGAPYNEQFF	TGTGCCAGCGGCTCATTTGTCGGGGGGGCCCCCTACAATGAGCAGTTCTTC
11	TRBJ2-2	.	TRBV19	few	CASSGLTRLFF	TGTGCCAGTAGTGGGCTAACTAGGCTGTTTTTT
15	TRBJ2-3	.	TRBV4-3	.	CASSQDRRDTDTQYF	TGCGCCAGCAGCCAAGATCGAAGGGACACAGATACGCAGTATTTT
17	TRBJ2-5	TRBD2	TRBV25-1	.	CASSEWGAGGPLETQYF	TGTGCCAGCAGTGAATGGGGAGCGGGAGGGCCCCTAGAGACCCAGTACTTC
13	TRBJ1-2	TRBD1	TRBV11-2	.	CASSRTGTVGYTF	TGTGCCAGCAGCCGAACCGGGACAGTCGGCTACACCTTC
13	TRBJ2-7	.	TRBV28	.	CASKASDSYEQYF	TGTGCCAGCAAGGCGTCGGACTCCTACGAGCAGTACTTC
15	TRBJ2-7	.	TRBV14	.	CASSRLSAGYYEQYF	TGTGCCAGCAGCCGCCTATCAGCAGGGTACTACGAGCAGTACTTC
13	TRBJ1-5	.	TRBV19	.	CASSQGRKQPQHF	TGTGCCAGTAGTCAGGGGCGAAAACAGCCCCAGCATTTT
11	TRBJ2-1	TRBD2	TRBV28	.	CASSSPGGEFF	TGTGCCAGCAGTTCCCCCGGGGGGGAGTTCTTC
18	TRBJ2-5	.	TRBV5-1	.	CASSSAFSPSRIQETQYF	TGCGCCAGCAGCTCGGCATTCTCCCCGTCCCGTATACAAGAGACCCAGTACTTC
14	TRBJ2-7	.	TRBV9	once	CASSGTDSASEQYF	TGTGCCAGCAGCGGGACCGACAGTGCCTCCGAGCAGTACTTC
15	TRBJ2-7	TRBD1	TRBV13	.	CASSHRGYTSYEQYF	TGTGCCAGCAGCCACAGGGGATATACCTCCTACGAGCAGTACTTC
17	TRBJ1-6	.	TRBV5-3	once	CARSSYPSEGENSPLHF	TGTGCCAGAAGCTCCTATCCCTCAGAAGGGGAGAATTCACCCCTCCACTTT
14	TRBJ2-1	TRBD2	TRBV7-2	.	CASRSSGGGNEQFF	TGTGCCAGCAGGTCTAGCGGGGGTGGCAATGAGCAGTTCTTC
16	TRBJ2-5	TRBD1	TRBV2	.	CASSVSLGDSSETQYF	TGTGCCAGCAGTGTTTCTCTGGGGGACAGTTCGGAGACCCAGTACTTC
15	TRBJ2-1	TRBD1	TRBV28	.	CASSSGQPGDGEQFF	TGTGCCAGCAGTTCGGGACAGCCCGGTGACGGTGAGCAGTTCTTC
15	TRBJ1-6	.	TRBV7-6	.	CASSYGGDLNSPLHF	TGTGCCAGCAGCTACGGAGGGGACCTGAATTCACCCCTCCACTTT
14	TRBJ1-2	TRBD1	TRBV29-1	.	CSVGDRGLVYGYTF	TGCAGCGTTGGGGACAGGGGGCTTGTCTATGGCTACACCTTC
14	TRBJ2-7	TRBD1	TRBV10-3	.	CAISGTGGESEQYF	TGTGCCATCAGCGGGACAGGGGGTGAAAGCGAGCAGTACTTC
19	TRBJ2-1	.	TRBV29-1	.	CSVVGGASGEPRSYNEQFF	TGCAGCGTTGTTGGGGGTGCGTCGGGAGAACCCCGCTCCTACAATGAGCAGTTCTTC
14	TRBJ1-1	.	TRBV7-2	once	CASGRGGMNTEAFF	TGTGCCAGCGGGAGGGGAGGCATGAACACTGAAGCTTTCTTT
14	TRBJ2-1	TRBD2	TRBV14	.	CASRNSREGGEQFF	TGTGCCAGCAGAAATTCGCGGGAGGGTGGAGAGCAGTTCTTC
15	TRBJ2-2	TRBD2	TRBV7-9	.	CASSLAGGPTGELFF	TGTGCCAGCAGCTTAGCGGGAGGGCCAACCGGGGAGCTGTTTTTT
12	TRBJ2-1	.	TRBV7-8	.	CASSLSSNEQFF	TGTGCCAGCAGCTTATCTAGCAATGAGCAGTTCTTC
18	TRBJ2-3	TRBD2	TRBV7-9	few	CASSLSPLAGGATDTQYF	TGTGCCAGCAGCTTATCCCCTTTAGCGGGAGGGGCCACAGATACGCAGTATTTT
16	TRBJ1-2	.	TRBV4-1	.	CASSQTPGNSNYGYTF	TGCGCCAGCAGCCAAACCCCAGGGAACTCTAACTATGGCTACACCTTC
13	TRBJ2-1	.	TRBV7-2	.	CASILQSYNEQFF	TGTGCCAGCATCCTACAGAGTTACAATGAGCAGTTCTTC
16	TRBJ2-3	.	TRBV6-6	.	CASSTPPGGSTDTQYF	TGTGCCAGCAGTACCCCTCCGGGGGGCAGCACAGATACGCAGTATTTT
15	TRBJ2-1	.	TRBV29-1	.	CSVEEPPGAYNEQFF	TGCAGCGTTGAAGAGCCCCCAGGCGCCTACAATGAGCAGTTCTTC
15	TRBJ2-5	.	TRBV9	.	CASSVGGGAAETQYF	TGTGCCAGCAGCGTAGGTGGGGGGGCCGCGGAGACCCAGTACTTC
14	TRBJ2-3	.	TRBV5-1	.	CASSLPLITDTQYF	TGCGCCAGCAGCTTGCCCCTTATCACAGATACGCAGTATTTT
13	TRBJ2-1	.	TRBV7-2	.	CASSLRLGTEQFF	TGTGCCAGCAGCCTCAGACTAGGGACCGAGCAGTTCTTC